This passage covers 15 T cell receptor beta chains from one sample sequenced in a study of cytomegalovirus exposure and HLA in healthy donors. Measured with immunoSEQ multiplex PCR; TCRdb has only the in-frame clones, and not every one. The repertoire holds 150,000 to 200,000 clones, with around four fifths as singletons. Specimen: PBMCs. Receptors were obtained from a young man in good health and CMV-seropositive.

CDR3 sequence reads: CASSTGTGGIYNEQFF. The CDR3 DNA is TGCGCCAGCAGCACAGGGACAGGTGGGATCTACAATGAGCAGTTCTTC. The genes are TRBV5-1 and TRBJ2-1; 8 bases are a match to TRBD1. V dropped 4 bases and J dropped 3; count of bases not matched to a gene: 9. Germline CDR1 is SGHRS and CDR2 is YFSETQ. CDR3 length: 16 amino acids.

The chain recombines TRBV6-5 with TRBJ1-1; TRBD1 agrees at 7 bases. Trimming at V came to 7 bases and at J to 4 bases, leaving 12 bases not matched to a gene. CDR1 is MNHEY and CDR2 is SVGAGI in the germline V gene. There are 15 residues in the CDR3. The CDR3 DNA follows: TGTGCCAGCACGCAAACGACAGGGTTCGCCACTGAAGCTTTCTTT. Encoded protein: CASTQTTGFATEAFF.

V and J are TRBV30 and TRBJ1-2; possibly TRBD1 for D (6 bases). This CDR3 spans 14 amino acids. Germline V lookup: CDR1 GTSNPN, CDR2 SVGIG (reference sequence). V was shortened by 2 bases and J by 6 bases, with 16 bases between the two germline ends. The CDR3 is CAWSTEQGNDGYTF. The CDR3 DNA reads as TGTGCCTGGAGTACCGAACAGGGAAACGATGGCTACACCTTC. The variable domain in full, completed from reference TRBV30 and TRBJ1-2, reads SQTIHQWPATLVQPVGSPLSLECTVEGTSNPNLYWYRQAAGRGLQLLFYSVGIGQISSEVPQNLSASRPQDRQFILSSKKLLLSDSGFYLCAWSTEQGNDGYTFGSGTRLTVV.

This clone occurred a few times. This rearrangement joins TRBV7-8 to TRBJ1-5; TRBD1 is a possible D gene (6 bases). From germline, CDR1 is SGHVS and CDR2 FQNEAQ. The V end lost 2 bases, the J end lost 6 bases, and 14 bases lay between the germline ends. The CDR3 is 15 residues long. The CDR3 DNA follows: TGTGCCAGCAGCTTAAGGTACAGGGTTGGTCAGCCCCAGCATTTT. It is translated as CASSLRYRVGQPQHF. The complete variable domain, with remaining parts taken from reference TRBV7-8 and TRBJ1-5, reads GAGVSQSPRYKVAKRGQDVALRCDPISGHVSLFWYQQALGQGPEFLTYFQNEAQLDKSGLPSDRFFAERPEGSVSTLKIQRTQQEDSAVYLCASSLRYRVGQPQHFGDGTRLSIL.

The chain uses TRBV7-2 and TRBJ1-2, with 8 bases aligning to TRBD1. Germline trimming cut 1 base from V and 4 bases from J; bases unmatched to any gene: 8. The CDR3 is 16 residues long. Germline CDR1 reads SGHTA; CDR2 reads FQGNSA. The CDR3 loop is CASSLGGTGKIYGYTF. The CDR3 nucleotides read TGTGCCAGCAGCTTAGGGGGGACAGGCAAGATCTATGGCTACACCTTC.

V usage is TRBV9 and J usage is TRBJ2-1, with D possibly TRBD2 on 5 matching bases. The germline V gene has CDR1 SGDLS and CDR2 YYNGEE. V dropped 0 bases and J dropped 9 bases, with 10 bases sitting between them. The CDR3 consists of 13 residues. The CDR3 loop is CASSVDVSGEQFF. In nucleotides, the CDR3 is TGTGCCAGCAGCGTAGACGTGAGCGGTGAGCAGTTCTTC.

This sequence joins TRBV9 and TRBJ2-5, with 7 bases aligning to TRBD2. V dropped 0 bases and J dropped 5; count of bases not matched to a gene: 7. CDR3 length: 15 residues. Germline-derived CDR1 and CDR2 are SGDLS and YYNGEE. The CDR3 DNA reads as TGTGCCAGCAGCGTAGATTCACTGGGGGGGGAGACCCAGTACTTC. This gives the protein CASSVDSLGGETQYF.

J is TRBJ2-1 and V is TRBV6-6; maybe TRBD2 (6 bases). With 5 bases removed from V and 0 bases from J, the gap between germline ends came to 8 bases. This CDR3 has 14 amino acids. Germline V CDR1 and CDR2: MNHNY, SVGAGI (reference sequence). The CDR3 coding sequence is TGTGCCAGCAGTGCGGGGAGCTCCTACAATGAGCAGTTCTTC. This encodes CASSAGSSYNEQFF.

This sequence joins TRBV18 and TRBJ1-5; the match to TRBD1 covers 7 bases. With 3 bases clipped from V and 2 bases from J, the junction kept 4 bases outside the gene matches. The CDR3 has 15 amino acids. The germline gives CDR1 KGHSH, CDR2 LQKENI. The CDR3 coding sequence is TGTGCCAGCTCACCCGGACAGGTAGGCAATCAGCCCCAGCATTTT. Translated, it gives CASSPGQVGNQPQHF.

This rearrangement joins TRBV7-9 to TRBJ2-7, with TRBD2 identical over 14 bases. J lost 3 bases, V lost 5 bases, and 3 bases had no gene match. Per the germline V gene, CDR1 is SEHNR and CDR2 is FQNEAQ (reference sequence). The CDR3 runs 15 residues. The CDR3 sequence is CASSGLAGGHYEQYF. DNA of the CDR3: TGTGCCAGCAGCGGACTAGCGGGGGGACACTACGAGCAGTACTTC.

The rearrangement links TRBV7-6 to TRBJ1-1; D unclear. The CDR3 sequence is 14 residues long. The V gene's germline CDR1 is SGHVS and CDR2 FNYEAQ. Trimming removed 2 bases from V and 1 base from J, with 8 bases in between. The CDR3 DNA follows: TGTGCCAGCAGCTTAAACCGGGGGAACACTGAAGCTTTCTTT. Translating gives CASSLNRGNTEAFF.

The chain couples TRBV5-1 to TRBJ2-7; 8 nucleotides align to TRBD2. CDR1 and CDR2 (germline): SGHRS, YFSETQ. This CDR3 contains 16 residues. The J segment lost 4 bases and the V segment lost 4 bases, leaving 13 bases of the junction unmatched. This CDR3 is CASSAAGGGGVYEQYF. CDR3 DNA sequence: TGCGCCAGCAGCGCGGCGGGGGGTGGCGGGGTATACGAGCAGTACTTC.

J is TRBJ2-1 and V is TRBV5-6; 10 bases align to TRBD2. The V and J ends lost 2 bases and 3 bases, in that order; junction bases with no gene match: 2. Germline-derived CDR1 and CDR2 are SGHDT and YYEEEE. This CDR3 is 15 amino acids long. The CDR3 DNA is TGTGCCAGCAGCTTAGGACTAGCGGACTACAATGAGCAGTTCTTC. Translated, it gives CASSLGLADYNEQFF.

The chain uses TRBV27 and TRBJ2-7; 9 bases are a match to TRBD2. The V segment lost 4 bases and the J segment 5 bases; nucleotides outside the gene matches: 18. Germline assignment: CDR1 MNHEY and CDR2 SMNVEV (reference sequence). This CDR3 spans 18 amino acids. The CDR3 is CASSSSLAGSFLGDEQYF. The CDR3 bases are TGTGCCAGCAGTTCCTCACTAGCGGGTTCATTCTTGGGTGACGAGCAGTACTTC.

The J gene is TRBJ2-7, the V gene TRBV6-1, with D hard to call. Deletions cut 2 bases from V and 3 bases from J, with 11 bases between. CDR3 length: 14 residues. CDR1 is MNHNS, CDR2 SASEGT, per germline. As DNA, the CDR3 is TGTGCCAGCAGTGAACACGGCGGAGTCTACGAGCAGTACTTC. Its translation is CASSEHGGVYEQYF.